This entry is about one TCR beta chain. What it binds is not known. V trimming: 0 bases; J trimming: 2 bases; junction bases outside the gene matches: 4. Germline CDR1 SGHRS, CDR2 YFSETQ. The CDR3 consists of 16 residues. The data stem from a study of siplizumab effects on memory and regulatory T cells. Broader study findings: Apparently more diverse than memory cells, naive T cells also seemed major alloresponse contributors. Alloreactive sequences traceable to unstimulated CD4+ memory cells declined significantly under siplizumab.

Here immunoSEQ multiplex PCR was the method, and the copy in TCRdb shows in-frame clones only, minus some. The table shows fewer than 130,000 clones, with over 85% occurring only once. This sequence was found in a human donor in good health. The chain recombines TRBV5-1 with TRBJ2-1; 8 nucleotides line up with TRBD2. The sequencing input was CD4+ T cells sorted from blood. The CDR3: CASSLEAAGAYNEQFF. The DNA of the CDR3 is TGCGCCAGCAGCTTGGAGGCAGCGGGGGCCTACAATGAGCAGTTCTTC.